The 32 T cell receptor beta chains reported below all come from one sample, sequenced in a study of OX40 agonist ivuxolimab in advanced cancers. Using immunoSEQ multiplex PCR, the repertoire was profiled, and TCRdb retains in-frame clones only, with some absent. The sample yields about 75,000 clones, roughly nine tenths seen once. Material: CD4+ or CD8+ T cells sorted from blood, obtained in a trial of the OX40 agonist ivuxolimab. The receptors were gathered from an adult with an advanced solid tumor such as melanoma, head and neck, liver or kidney cancer.

The chain recombines TRBV2 with TRBJ1-1; D not certain. With 3 bases removed from V and 0 bases from J, the gap between germline ends came to 8 bases. The CDR3 runs 14 residues. The germline CDR1 and CDR2 sequences are SNHLY and FYNNEI. In DNA, the CDR3 is TGTGCCAGCAGTGAGAGACTCATGAACACTGAAGCTTTCTTT. It encodes CASSERLMNTEAFF.

The chain links TRBV2 to TRBJ1-1; 7 positions agree with TRBD1. The germline V gene has CDR1 SNHLY and CDR2 FYNNEI. The ends lost 10 bases at V and 5 bases at J; junction bases unmatched: 13. CDR3 length: 14 amino acids. The CDR3 nucleotides read TGTGCCACCCTCGAAAGGACAGGAACTACTGAAGCTTTCTTT. Its protein is CATLERTGTTEAFF.

The chain combines TRBV7-9 with TRBJ1-5; no reliable D call. Germline lookup yields CDR1 SEHNR and CDR2 FQNEAQ (reference sequence). V was pared by 1 base and J by 1 base, with 2 bases between. This CDR3 has 13 residues. The CDR3 region has the DNA TGTGCCAGCAGCTTAGAGAGCAATCAGCCCCAGCATTTT. This codes for CASSLESNQPQHF. Using reference TRBV7-9 and TRBJ1-5 for the parts outside the CDR3, the full variable domain is DTGVSQNPRHKITKRGQNVTFRCDPISEHNRLYWYRQTLGQGPEFLTYFQNEAQLEKSRLLSDRFSAERPKGSFSTLEIQRTEQGDSAMYLCASSLESNQPQHFGDGTRLSIL.

This chain links TRBV7-1 with TRBJ2-1; the match to TRBD2 covers 10 bases. TRBV7-1 is identified as an open reading frame with a role that is uncertain. The V and J ends lost 5 bases and 11 bases, in that order; junction bases with no gene match: 6. This CDR3 comprises 13 residues. CDR3 bases: TGTGCCAGCAGCACACTAGCGGGGACCAAGCAGTTCTTC. Amino acids: CASSTLAGTKQFF.

This clone was counted a single time. This sequence joins TRBV5-1 and TRBJ2-1; 10 positions match TRBD1. CDR3 length: 15 residues. The V segment lost 4 bases and the J segment 4 bases; nucleotides outside the gene matches: 5. CDR1 and CDR2 (germline): SGHRS, YFSETQ. For the CDR3, the DNA is TGCGCCAGCAGCCTGACAGGGGGCGCGTACAATGAGCAGTTCTTC. Residues: CASSLTGGAYNEQFF.

About this clone: The sample carries other DNA sequences with the same CDR3. The rearrangement joins TRBV2 to TRBJ2-1; tentatively, D is TRBD2 (5 bases). Trimming removed 0 bases at V and 0 bases at J, with 6 bases between. This CDR3 region has 15 residues. Germline V gene data show CDR1 as SNHLY and CDR2 as FYNNEI. CDR3: CASSEAGSSYNEQFF. CDR3 in DNA: TGTGCCAGCAGTGAAGCGGGGAGCTCCTACAATGAGCAGTTCTTC.

V and J are TRBV4-2 and TRBJ1-3; D uncertain. CDR1 and CDR2 from the germline V gene are LGHNA and YNFKEQ. Deletions cut 5 bases from V and 4 bases from J, with 6 bases between. CDR3 length: 12 residues. This chain's CDR3 is CASSYVGNTIYF. The CDR3 DNA reads TGTGCCAGCAGCTATGTCGGAAACACCATATATTTT.

The chain employs TRBV5-1 and TRBJ2-3; D unclear. The germline gives CDR1 SGHRS, CDR2 YFSETQ. The CDR3 covers 14 residues. Deletions cut 2 bases from V and 0 bases from J, with 7 bases between. The CDR3 sequence is CASSFRYSTDTQYF. The CDR3, as DNA: TGCGCCAGCAGCTTTCGATATAGCACAGATACGCAGTATTTT.

Details on this clone: An end of the junction differs from the germline gene, which may be a read error. The chain has TRBV2 and TRBJ2-1, with a tentative D call TRBD2 (6 bases). The germline V gene encodes CDR1 SNHLY and CDR2 FYNNEI. The CDR3 consists of 14 residues. CDR3 protein: CATRQREINNERFF. Here the CDR3 DNA reads TGTGCCACCCGACAACGGGAGATAAACAATGAGCGGTTCTTC.

This clone has just one count. V is TRBV5-1 and J is TRBJ1-2; 7 positions agree with TRBD1. CDR3 length: 14 residues. The germline CDR1 and CDR2 sequences are SGHRS and YFSETQ. Unmatched junction bases numbered 7, after V lost 4 bases and J lost 4 bases. The CDR3 protein is CASSRGTEGYGYTF. The CDR3 bases are TGCGCCAGCAGCAGAGGGACAGAGGGCTATGGCTACACCTTC.

This clone was seen only once. V usage is TRBV4-2 and J usage is TRBJ2-3; 7 bases agree with TRBD2. The CDR3 length is 15 residues. Per the germline V gene, CDR1 is LGHNA and CDR2 is YNFKEQ. Losses at the gene ends were 0 bases for V and 2 bases for J; bases not matched to a gene: 2. DNA for the CDR3: TGTGCCAGCAGCCAAGACGGGACTATCACAGATACGCAGTATTTT. Protein sequence: CASSQDGTITDTQYF.

The chain links TRBV7-6 to TRBJ2-1; 10 nucleotides match TRBD2. The CDR3 spans 17 residues. V lost 5 bases to trimming and J lost 7 bases; unmatched junction nucleotides: 14. Germline V gene lookup returns CDR1 SGHVS and CDR2 FNYEAQ. In nucleotides, the CDR3 is TGTGCCAGCAGCCCCGGACTAGCGGAGGGATGGGGGAATGAGCAGTTCTTC. Protein sequence: CASSPGLAEGWGNEQFF.

The rearrangement links TRBV5-1 to TRBJ2-7, with D perhaps TRBD1 (6 bases). Trimming pared 4 bases from V and 0 bases from J, leaving 14 bases between. Germline V gene sequence: CDR1 SGHRS, CDR2 YFSETQ. This CDR3 contains 15 residues. The CDR3 bases are TGCGCCAGCAGCCCCACTCAGGGGAACTCCTACGAGCAGTACTTC. It codes for CASSPTQGNSYEQYF.

The V call is TRBV12-5, the J call TRBJ2-5; D possibly corresponds to TRBD1 (8 bases). This CDR3 is 15 amino acids long. V was pared by 3 bases and J by 0 bases, with 11 bases between. Per the germline V gene, CDR1 is LGHNT and CDR2 is FRNRAP. CDR3 in amino acids: CASGLTGGDQETQYF. The CDR3 DNA follows: TGTGCTAGTGGTTTAACAGGGGGGGACCAAGAGACCCAGTACTTC.

The chain joins TRBV7-3 to TRBJ1-5, with a tentative D call TRBD1 (5 bases). Germline V gives CDR1 SGHTA, CDR2 FQGTGA. The CDR3 has 12 amino acids. V was clipped by 6 bases and J by 4 bases, with 7 bases between them. As DNA, the CDR3 is TGTGCCAGCAGGAACAGGAATCAGCCCCAGCATTTT. Its protein is CASRNRNQPQHF.

The chain recombines TRBV25-1 with TRBJ2-1; 14 positions match TRBD2. Germline V gene lookup returns CDR1 MGHDK and CDR2 SYGVNS. This CDR3 is 17 amino acids long. V gave up 3 bases and J gave up 10 bases; unmatched junction bases: 11. This CDR3 reads CASSDHTGLAGEREQFF. The CDR3 nucleotides are TGTGCCAGCAGTGATCATACGGGACTAGCGGGAGAAAGGGAGCAGTTCTTC.

The chain employs TRBV23-1 and TRBJ2-1, with TRBD1 matching 8 bases. TRBV23-1 is recorded as an ORF, its role being uncertain. The V gene end was trimmed by 5 bases and the J gene end by 2 bases; junction bases not matched to a gene: 8. The CDR3 runs to 16 residues. Here the CDR3 DNA reads TGCGCCAGCAGTGCCATCGGACAGGGACCCTACAATGAGCAGTTCTTC. Translating it yields CASSAIGQGPYNEQFF.

This clone showed up just once. The chain joins TRBV30 to TRBJ1-4; 9 bases line up with TRBD1. This CDR3 is built from 16 residues. V shed 0 bases and J 5 bases; nucleotides not matched to a gene: 7. CDR1 is GTSNPN, CDR2 SVGIG, per germline (reference sequence). The CDR3 nucleotides are TGTGCCTGGAGTGTAAGGACAGGGGCCCTGAATGAAAAACTGTTTTTT. Amino acids: CAWSVRTGALNEKLFF.

The chain combines TRBV5-1 with TRBJ1-1; D is possibly TRBD1 (6 bases). The V end lost 4 bases, the J end lost 6 bases, and 13 bases lay between the germline ends. The germline gives CDR1 SGHRS, CDR2 YFSETQ. The CDR3 has 13 residues. The DNA of the CDR3 is TGCGCCAGCAGCGGGGGCTGGAAGGCTGAAGCTTTCTTT. Amino acid sequence: CASSGGWKAEAFF.

V gene TRBV5-4 combines with J gene TRBJ1-1; 8 bases align to TRBD1. Trimming took 4 bases from V and 0 from J; bases not matched to a gene: 8. CDR1 SGHNT and CDR2 YYREEE come from the germline V gene (reference sequence). This CDR3 is 16 amino acids long. The CDR3 region has the DNA TGTGCCAGCAGCCCCTACAGGGGGGCCATGAACACTGAAGCTTTCTTT. Encoded protein: CASSPYRGAMNTEAFF.

The rearrangement links TRBV5-6 to TRBJ2-2; D is possibly TRBD1 or TRBD2 (5 bases each). V lost 0 bases and J 1 base, leaving 13 bases between the germline ends. CDR1 SGHDT and CDR2 YYEEEE come from the germline V gene. The CDR3 loop spans 17 amino acids. DNA of the CDR3: TGTGCCAGCAGCTTGGGGGGCGGCGGGCGGAACACCGGGGAGCTGTTTTTT. Encoded protein: CASSLGGGGRNTGELFF.

This chain connects TRBV6-5 to TRBJ2-5; D perhaps matches TRBD2 (6 bases). V lost 3 bases, J lost 5 bases, and 10 bases lay in between. The CDR3 has 13 amino acids. The germline gives CDR1 MNHEY, CDR2 SVGAGI. The DNA of the CDR3 is TGTGCCAGCAGTTATCCGGGAGTGGAGACCCAGTACTTC. Its protein is CASSYPGVETQYF.

The chain is built from TRBV15 and TRBJ2-5; 8 bases align to TRBD1. The germline V gene has CDR1 LNHNV and CDR2 YYDKDF (reference sequence). The CDR3 extends over 13 amino acids. V shed 1 base and J 7 bases; nucleotides not matched to a gene: 2. The CDR3 DNA follows: TGTGCCACCAGCAGAGCTGACAGGGGGACCCAGTACTTC. Translation gives CATSRADRGTQYF.

The chain links TRBV28 to TRBJ1-4, with D unclear. Germline-derived CDR1 and CDR2 are MDHEN and SYDVKM. Trimming shortened V by 2 bases and J by 7 bases, and 14 bases separated the two germline ends. The CDR3 length is 15 residues. The CDR3 DNA reads TGTGCCAGCAGTTTAGACCAGAGGGATGCTGAAAAACTGTTTTTT. This sequence encodes CASSLDQRDAEKLFF.

V and J are TRBV19 and TRBJ2-7, with 8 bases lining up with TRBD1. This CDR3 is 15 amino acids long. Germline V gene data show CDR1 as LNHDA and CDR2 as SQIVND (reference sequence). The junction had 10 bases not matched to a gene; V was cut back by 5 bases and J by 4 bases. The CDR3 DNA is TGTGCCAGTAGTTTCGACAGGGGAGTCGGTTACGAGCAGTACTTC. Translation gives CASSFDRGVGYEQYF.

The V gene is TRBV7-2, the J gene TRBJ2-2, with 9 nucleotides matching TRBD2. Unmatched junction bases numbered 4, after V lost 8 bases and J lost 0 bases. Germline loops: CDR1 SGHTA, CDR2 FQGNSA. The length of the CDR3 is 15 residues. This CDR3 is CASARLAANTGELFF. The CDR3 coding sequence is TGTGCCAGCGCCAGACTAGCGGCGAACACCGGGGAGCTGTTTTTT.

V is TRBV18 and J is TRBJ1-2; unclear D gene. There are 12 residues in the CDR3. Germline V gives CDR1 KGHSH, CDR2 LQKENI. Deletions cut 2 bases from V and 4 bases from J, with 5 bases between. CDR3 bases: TGTGCCAGCTCACCAGAGAGCTATGGCTACACCTTC. Amino acid sequence: CASSPESYGYTF.

As concerns this clone: One end of the junction does not line up with germline, which may come from a read error. CDR3 sequence (DNA): TGTGCCAGTAGTATAGGGCTAACCCGCTCCGACGAGCAGTACTTC. It is translated as CASSIGLTRSDEQYF. The V and J genes are TRBV19 and TRBJ2-7; D is undetermined. Germline CDR1 LNHDA, CDR2 SQIVND (reference sequence). The CDR3 has 15 amino acids.

For this clone: Germline is not matched at one junction end, which may reflect a read error. The chain uses TRBV5-4 and TRBJ2-1, with D possibly being TRBD1 or TRBD2 (6 bases each). CDR1 and CDR2 (germline): SGHNT, YYREEE (reference sequence). CDR3 length equals 15 residues. The CDR3 DNA reads as TGTGCCAGCAGCCTTGGCGGGACACCCTTTAATGGGCAGTTCTTC. The encoded protein is CASSLGGTPFNGQFF.

This chain links TRBV10-3 with TRBJ2-3, with no clear D. Germline loops: CDR1 ENHRY, CDR2 SYGVKD. This CDR3 is built from 11 residues. The ends were cut back, 10 bases at V and 11 bases at J, with 16 bases in the middle. CDR3 in DNA: TGTGCCACCACAGACCACGTAGGGCAGTATTTT. It specifies CATTDHVGQYF.

This sequence joins TRBV2 and TRBJ1-5; possibly TRBD1 for D (5 bases). The V gene lost 11 bases and the J gene lost 6 bases, with 14 bases spanning the gap. The V gene's germline CDR1 is SNHLY and CDR2 FYNNEI. This CDR3 has 12 residues. As DNA, the CDR3 is TGTGCCGGCGGGACTCTGGGTCAGCCCCAGCATTTT. Its protein product is CAGGTLGQPQHF. Full variable domain (rest looked up from reference TRBV2 and TRBJ1-5): EPEVTQTPSHQVTQMGQEVILRCVPISNHLYFYWYRQILGQKVEFLVSFYNNEISEKSEIFDDQFSVERPDGSNFTLKIRSTKLEDSAMYFCAGGTLGQPQHFGDGTRLSIL.

The V and J genes are TRBV5-1 and TRBJ2-2, with D possibly matching TRBD2 (6 bases). The germline V gene encodes CDR1 SGHRS and CDR2 YFSETQ. The V end lost 3 bases, the J end lost 6 bases, and 21 bases lay between the germline ends. This CDR3 is 17 amino acids long. The CDR3 reads CASSSQGGRSLAGELFF. The CDR3 DNA follows: TGCGCCAGCAGCTCCCAAGGAGGGAGATCGCTTGCCGGGGAGCTGTTTTTT.